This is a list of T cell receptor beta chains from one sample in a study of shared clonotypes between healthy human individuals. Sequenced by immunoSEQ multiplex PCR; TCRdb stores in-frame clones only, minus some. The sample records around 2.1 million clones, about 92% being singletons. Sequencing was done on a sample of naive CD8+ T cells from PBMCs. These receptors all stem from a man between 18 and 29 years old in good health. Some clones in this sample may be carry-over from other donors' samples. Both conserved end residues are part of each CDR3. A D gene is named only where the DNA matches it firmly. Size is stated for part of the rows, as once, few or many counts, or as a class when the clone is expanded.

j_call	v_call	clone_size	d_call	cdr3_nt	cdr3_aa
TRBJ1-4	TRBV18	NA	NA	TGTGCCAGCTCACCACCGGGGCGACCTGGAGCTACAACTAATGAAAAACTGTTTTTT	CASSPPGRPGATTNEKLFF
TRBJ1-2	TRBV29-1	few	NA	TGCAGCGTTCCATATTCGCCAGTGGTGAATGGCTACACCTTC	CSVPYSPVVNGYTF
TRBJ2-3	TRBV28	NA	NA	TGTGCCAGCAGCCGAACAGGGTTCACAGATACGCAGTATTTT	CASSRTGFTDTQYF
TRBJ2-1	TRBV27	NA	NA	TGTGCCAGCAGTCTTGGGACAGCGGGGAACAATGAGCAGTTCTTC	CASSLGTAGNNEQFF
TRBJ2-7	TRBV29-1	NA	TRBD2	TGCAGCGTTGAACACCTAGCGGGAGTTCTCCATCCCTTC	CSVEHLAGVLHPF
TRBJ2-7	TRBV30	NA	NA	TGTGCCTGGAATTTTGCAGGATTATACGAGCAGTACTTC	CAWNFAGLYEQYF
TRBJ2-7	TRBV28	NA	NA	TGTGCCAGCAGTTTAGTGACCTACGAGCAGTACTTC	CASSLVTYEQYF
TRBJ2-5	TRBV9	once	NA	TGTGCCAGCAGCGTAGAAGGTTCCGTAGAGACCCAGTACTTC	CASSVEGSVETQYF
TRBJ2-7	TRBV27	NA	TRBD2	TGTGCCACCTCTGTACTAGCGGGAGAGAGGGGCGAGCAGTACTTC	CATSVLAGERGEQYF
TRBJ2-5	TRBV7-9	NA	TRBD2	TGTGCCAGCAGCTTAGGTATGGCGGGAGGGACCCAAGAGACCCAGTACTTC	CASSLGMAGGTQETQYF
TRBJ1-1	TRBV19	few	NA	TGTGCCAGTAGTATCGGGCGAAACACTGAAGCTTTCTTT	CASSIGRNTEAFF
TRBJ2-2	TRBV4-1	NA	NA	TGCGCCAGCAGCCCGGGGTACGGGGAGCTGTTTTTT	CASSPGYGELFF
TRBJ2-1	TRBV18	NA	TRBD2	TGTGCCAGCTCACCAGTCCCGGGGACTAGCCTTGGCTCCTACAATGAGCAGTTCTTC	CASSPVPGTSLGSYNEQFF
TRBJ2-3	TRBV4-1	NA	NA	TGCGCCAGCAGCCGAAAGACTAGCACAGATACGCAGTATTTT	CASSRKTSTDTQYF
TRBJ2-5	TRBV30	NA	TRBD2	TGTGCCTGGAGCTGGGGGGGAGAGACCCAGTACTTC	CAWSWGGETQYF
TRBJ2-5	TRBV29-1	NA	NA	TGCAGCGCCTTGGGGATAGGCCCCCAAGAGACCCAGTACTTC	CSALGIGPQETQYF
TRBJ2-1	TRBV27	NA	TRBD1	TGTGCCAGCAGTGACCGGGACAGGGGCGCATTGGATGAGCAGTTCTTC	CASSDRDRGALDEQFF
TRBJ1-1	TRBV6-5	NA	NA	TGTGCCAGCAGTTGGGGGGGGCTGGGCACTGAAGCTTTCTTT	CASSWGGLGTEAFF
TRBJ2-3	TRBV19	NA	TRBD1	TGTGCCAGTAGCCTCCGGGACAGGGTGTCAGATACGCAGTATTTT	CASSLRDRVSDTQYF
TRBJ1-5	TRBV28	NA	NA	TGTGCCAGCAGTTTCCTGGGGAGCAATCAGCCCCAGCATTTT	CASSFLGSNQPQHF
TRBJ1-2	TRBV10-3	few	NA	TGTGCCATCAGTGAGTCGAGCTATGGCTACACCTTC	CAISESSYGYTF
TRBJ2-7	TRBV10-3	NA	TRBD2	TGTGCCATCAGTGAGAAACGGCCCGGACTAGCGGGAGGGCCGACCTACGAGCAGTACTTC	CAISEKRPGLAGGPTYEQYF
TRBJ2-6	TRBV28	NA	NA	TGTGCCAGCGAAACCGTGGGGTACTCTGGGGCCAACGTCCTGACTTTC	CASETVGYSGANVLTF
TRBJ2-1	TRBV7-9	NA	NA	TGTGCCAGCAGCTCCTTAGATTTTAGGCAGTTCTTC	CASSSLDFRQFF
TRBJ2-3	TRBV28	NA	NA	TGTGCCAGCAGTTTAGGGTTAGGGCTCGATACGCAGTATTTT	CASSLGLGLDTQYF
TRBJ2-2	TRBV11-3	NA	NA	TGTGCCAGCAGCTTGGGTATTACCGGGGAGCTGTTTTTT	CASSLGITGELFF
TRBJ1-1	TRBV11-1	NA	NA	TGTGCCAGCAGGTTACAGGGTGACACTGAAGCTTTCTTT	CASRLQGDTEAFF
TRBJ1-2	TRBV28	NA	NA	TGTGCCAGCAGTCCCAGGGTTTTTGATGGCTACACCTTC	CASSPRVFDGYTF
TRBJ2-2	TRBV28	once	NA	TGTGCCAGCATGTTCGCCGCCGGGGAGCTGTTTTTT	CASMFAAGELFF
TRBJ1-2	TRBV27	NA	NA	TGTGCCACCACAGGAGCGGGGGGCTACACCTTC	CATTGAGGYTF
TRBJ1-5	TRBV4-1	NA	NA	TGCGCCAGCAGCCAAGAGGGAAAAGCCCAGCATTTT	CASSQEGKAQHF
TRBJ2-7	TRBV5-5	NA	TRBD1	TGTGCCAGCAGCGAGGACAGGTCCTACGAGCAGTACTTC	CASSEDRSYEQYF
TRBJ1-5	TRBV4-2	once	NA	TGTGCCAGCAGCCATGACAGTTATAGCAATCAGCCCCAGCATTTT	CASSHDSYSNQPQHF
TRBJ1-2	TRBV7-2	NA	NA	TGTGCCAGCAGCCGGGTAGACTATGGCTACACCTTC	CASSRVDYGYTF
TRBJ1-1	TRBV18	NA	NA	TGTGCCAGCTCACGGAGTCGGGACACCAGACTGAACACTGAAGCTTTCTTT	CASSRSRDTRLNTEAFF
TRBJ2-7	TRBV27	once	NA	TGTGCCAGCAGGCTCCCCCGGGCCCCTTACGAGCAGTACTTC	CASRLPRAPYEQYF
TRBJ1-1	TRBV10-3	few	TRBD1	TGTGCCATCAGTGAGGCCGGGACAGGGTTAGAAGCTTTCTTT	CAISEAGTGLEAFF
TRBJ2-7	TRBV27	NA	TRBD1	TGTGCCAGCAGTTTAGGGACAGGGAGCTACGAGCAGTACTTC	CASSLGTGSYEQYF
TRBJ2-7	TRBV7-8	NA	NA	TGTGCCAGCACCCCTAACCCAGAGGGGGTCGAGCAGTACTTC	CASTPNPEGVEQYF
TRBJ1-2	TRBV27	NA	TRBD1	TGTGCCAGCAGTTTAAAGGGGGCAGATGGCTACACCTTC	CASSLKGADGYTF
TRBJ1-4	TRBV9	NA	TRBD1	TGTGCCAGCAGCCCAGGGGGGGAAAAACTGTTTTTT	CASSPGGEKLFF
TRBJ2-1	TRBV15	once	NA	TGTGCCACCAGCCTGAGCTTGGAGAGCTCCTACAATGAGCAGTTCTTC	CATSLSLESSYNEQFF
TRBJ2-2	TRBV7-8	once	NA	TGTGCCAGCAGCCTAATTGGGGGCGCAGGCGGGGAGCTGTTTTTT	CASSLIGGAGGELFF
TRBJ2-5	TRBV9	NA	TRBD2	TGTGCCAGCAGCGCGACTAGCGGGAGGTATTCGCGAGAGACCCAGTACTTC	CASSATSGRYSRETQYF
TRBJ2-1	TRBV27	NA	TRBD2	TGTGCCAGCAGTTTACGACTAGCGGTCAATGAGCAGTTCTTC	CASSLRLAVNEQFF
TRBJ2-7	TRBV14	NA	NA	TGTGCCAGCAGCCAGGATGGACTGCTTTACGAGCAGTACTTC	CASSQDGLLYEQYF